This TCR beta chain was obtained from a study of cytomegalovirus exposure and HLA in healthy donors. Study-level background: HLA-typed donors were the source of about 81 million unique TCRs held in an early data release. General observations from the study: The investigators catalogued 150 or so TCR beta chains as cytomegalovirus-associated. A later analysis showed TCR association rates differing by HLA locus, peaking at DRB1 and lowest at HLA-C.

PCR used 60 Vbeta primers and 13 Jbeta primers. The table came from immunoSEQ multiplex PCR; TCRdb's copy has only in-frame clones and leaves some out. The profile shows over 110,000 clones, over 60% of them singletons. The table lists this clone with a few counts. The antigen remains unidentified. The length of the CDR3 is 15 residues. Trimming took 2 bases from V and 4 from J, leaving 13 bases between them. Germline V gene sequence: CDR1 SGHRS, CDR2 YFSETQ. Material: PBMCs. The J gene is TRBJ2-1, the V gene TRBV5-1, with D possibly being TRBD2 (6 bases). This clonotype originated in a male donor in good health and CMV-seropositive. The CDR3 loop is CASSLSSAGYNEQFF. CDR3 in DNA: TGCGCCAGCAGCTTATCTAGCGCCGGATACAATGAGCAGTTCTTC. The entire variable domain, with the rest obtained from reference TRBV5-1 and TRBJ2-1, is as follows: KAGVTQTPRYLIKTRGQQVTLSCSPISGHRSVSWYQQTPGQGLQFLFEYFSETQRNKGNFPGRFSGRQFSNSRSEMNVSTLELGDSALYLCASSLSSAGYNEQFFGPGTRLTVL.